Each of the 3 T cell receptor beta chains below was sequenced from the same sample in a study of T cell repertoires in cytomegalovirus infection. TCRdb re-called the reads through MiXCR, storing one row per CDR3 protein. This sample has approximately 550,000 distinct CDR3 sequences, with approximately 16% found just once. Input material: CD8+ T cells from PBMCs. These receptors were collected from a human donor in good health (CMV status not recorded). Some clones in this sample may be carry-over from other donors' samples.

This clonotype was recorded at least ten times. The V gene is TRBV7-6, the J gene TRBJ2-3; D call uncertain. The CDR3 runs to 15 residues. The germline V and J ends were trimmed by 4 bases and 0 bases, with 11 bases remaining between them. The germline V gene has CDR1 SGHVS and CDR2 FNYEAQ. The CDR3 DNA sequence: TGTGCCAGCAGCTCGATCCACTCTAGCACAGATACGCAGTATTTT. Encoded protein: CASSSIHSSTDTQYF.

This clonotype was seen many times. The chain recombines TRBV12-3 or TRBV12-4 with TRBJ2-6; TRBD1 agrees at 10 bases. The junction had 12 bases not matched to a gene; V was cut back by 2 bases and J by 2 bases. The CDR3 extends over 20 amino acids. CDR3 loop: CASSLRAPGTGAPGANVLTF. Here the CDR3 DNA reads TGTGCCAGCAGTTTACGAGCCCCCGGGACAGGGGCCCCTGGGGCCAACGTCCTGACTTTC.

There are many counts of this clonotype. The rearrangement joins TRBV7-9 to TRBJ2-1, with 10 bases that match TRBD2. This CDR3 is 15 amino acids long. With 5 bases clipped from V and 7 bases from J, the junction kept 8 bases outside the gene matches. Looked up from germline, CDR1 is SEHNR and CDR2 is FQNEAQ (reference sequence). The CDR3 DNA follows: TGTGCCAGCAGCATACTAGCGGGGTCTTGGAATGAGCAGTTCTTC. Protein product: CASSILAGSWNEQFF.